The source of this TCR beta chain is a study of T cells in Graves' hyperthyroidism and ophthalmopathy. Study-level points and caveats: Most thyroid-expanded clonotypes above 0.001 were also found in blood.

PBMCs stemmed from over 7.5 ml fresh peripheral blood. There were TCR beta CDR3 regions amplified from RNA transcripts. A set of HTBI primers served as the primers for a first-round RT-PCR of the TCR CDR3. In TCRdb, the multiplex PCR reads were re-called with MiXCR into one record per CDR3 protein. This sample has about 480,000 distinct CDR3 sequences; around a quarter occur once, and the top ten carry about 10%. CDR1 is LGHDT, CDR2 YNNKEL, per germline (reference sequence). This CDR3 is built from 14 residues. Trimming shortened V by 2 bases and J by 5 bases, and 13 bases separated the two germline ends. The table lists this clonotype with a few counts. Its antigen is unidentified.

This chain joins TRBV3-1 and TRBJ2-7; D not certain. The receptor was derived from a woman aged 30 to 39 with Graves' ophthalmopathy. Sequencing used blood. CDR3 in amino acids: CASSQRVGSDEQYF. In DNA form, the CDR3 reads TGTGCCAGCAGCCAAAGAGTGGGGTCAGACGAGCAGTACTTC.